The source of this TCR beta chain is a study of shared clonotypes between healthy human individuals. Points from the study as a whole: A handful of donors shared about 4.8% of their naive CD4 clonotypes.

Points on this clone: The antigen remains undetermined.

From germline, CDR1 is LNHDA and CDR2 SQIVND (reference sequence). V gave up 4 bases and J gave up 1 base, with 11 bases separating them. The CDR3 runs to 15 residues. Healthy adults negative for HIV, lacking recent acute infections or vaccinations, served as donors. This table comes from immunoSEQ multiplex PCR, and its TCRdb copy is limited to in-frame clones, with some not included. The sample lists 550,000 to 850,000 clones, under 80% seen once, with over 1.5% in the top ten. Sample: memory CD4+ T cells sorted from blood. Subset denoted: CD45RA-negative fraction. The V call is TRBV19, the J call TRBJ1-5; a possible D gene is TRBD1 (5 bases). The TCR comes from a woman aged 25 to 45 in good health. The CDR3 nucleotides are TGTGCCAGTAGTACTCAGGGTGGGAGCAATCAGCCCCAGCATTTT. Protein sequence: CASSTQGGSNQPQHF. Drawing the rest from reference TRBV19 and TRBJ1-5, the complete variable domain is DGGITQSPKYLFRKEGQNVTLSCEQNLNHDAMYWYRQDPGQGLRLIYYSQIVNDFQKGDIAEGYSVSREKKESFPLTVTSAQKNPTAFYLCASSTQGGSNQPQHFGDGTRLSIL.